These T cell receptor beta chains were read from a single sample in a study of brain T cells in children with intractable seizures. Libraries were prepared by immunoSEQ multiplex PCR; TCRdb keeps only in-frame clonotypes and omits some of them. The data hold under 400,000 clones, with 93% observed a single time. The sample consisted of peripheral blood, taken roughly 5 months after surgery. The receptors originated from a boy under three years old with tuberous sclerosis and intractable seizures. Each CDR3 is given without its conserved first and last residue. Fields, in order: V gene, D gene, CDR3 length, CDR3 protein. The D gene is left open where the match is weak.

V gene: TRBV28; D gene: TRBD2; CDR3 length: 14; CDR3 protein: ASRASKGRGGSEQF
V gene: TRBV10-1; D gene: TRBD1; CDR3 length: 15; CDR3 protein: ASSDGTGGTSSYEQY
V gene: TRBV30; D gene: -; CDR3 length: 14; CDR3 protein: AWSVRGTLGANVLT
V gene: TRBV6-5; D gene: TRBD2; CDR3 length: 14; CDR3 protein: ASSYGSGGYQETQY
V gene: TRBV13; D gene: -; CDR3 length: 11; CDR3 protein: ASTLMLGDEAF
V gene: TRBV7-9; D gene: -; CDR3 length: 12; CDR3 protein: ASSRDPLESPLH
V gene: TRBV5-8; D gene: -; CDR3 length: 14; CDR3 protein: ASSFESGTFNEKLF
V gene: TRBV5-6; D gene: TRBD2; CDR3 length: 13; CDR3 protein: ASSEGSSGTYEQY
V gene: TRBV5-1; D gene: -; CDR3 length: 12; CDR3 protein: ASSRDLLTDTQY
V gene: TRBV9; D gene: -; CDR3 length: 15; CDR3 protein: ASSGEGGVSTNEKLF
V gene: TRBV4-1; D gene: -; CDR3 length: 11; CDR3 protein: ASSQSGVDTQY
V gene: TRBV9; D gene: -; CDR3 length: 13; CDR3 protein: ASSVAPNRNEKLF
V gene: TRBV2; D gene: -; CDR3 length: 12; CDR3 protein: ASLARPPGGEQY
V gene: TRBV27; D gene: -; CDR3 length: 12; CDR3 protein: ASRITGENTEAF